This T cell receptor beta chain derives from a study of T cell repertoires in cytomegalovirus infection. Study in general: Peptides in the study included HLA-C-restricted and HLA-B-restricted CMV epitopes. Matching HLA type and CMV infection were both indicated by public TCR beta signatures.

TCRdb recomputed calls from the reads with MiXCR, one row per CDR3 protein. The sample carries under 450,000 distinct CDR3 sequences, about 32% recorded once. This clonotype was seen at least ten times. Its antigen remains unidentified. Study outcomes and limitations: HLA-C-restricted CMV clonotypes gave the most frequent clonotype in two of eight donors. Carriage of CMV together with the relevant HLA was identifiable through cumulative public TCR beta family frequency.

There are 15 residues in the CDR3. Trimming took off 1 base at V and 3 bases at J, with 10 bases between the two ends. Germline values: CDR1 SNHLY, CDR2 FYNNEI. The sequence derives from a human donor in good health (CMV status not recorded). Some clones in this sample may be carry-over from other donors' samples. The chain employs TRBV2 and TRBJ1-3; D gene ambiguous. Sequences were derived from cultured PBMCs, sampled from culture after CMV antigen stimulation. CDR3 in amino acids: CASSEVNTGGNTIYF. The DNA for the CDR3 is TGTGCCAGCAGTGAAGTTAATACGGGTGGAAACACCATATATTTT. Full variable domain (rest looked up from reference TRBV2 and TRBJ1-3): EPEVTQTPSHQVTQMGQEVILRCVPISNHLYFYWYRQILGQKVEFLVSFYNNEISEKSEIFDDQFSVERPDGSNFTLKIRSTKLEDSAMYFCASSEVNTGGNTIYFGEGSWLTVV.